The clone carrying this T cell receptor (beta chain) was observed at least ten times. Its cognate antigen is unknown. A single record per CDR3 protein comes from TCRdb applying MiXCR to the 5' RACE reads. The sample has 55,000 to 75,000 distinct CDR3 sequences, under 2.5% seen once. Germline-derived CDR1 and CDR2 are SGHRS and YFSETQ. CDR3 length: 16 amino acids. V gave up 4 bases and J gave up 4 bases, with 17 bases separating them. These data come from a study of neurological immune-mediated disorders. Study-wide findings and caveats: The multiple sclerosis repertoire cluster had no association with any clinical or MRI feature.

The sequenced material came from PBMCs. The chain is built from TRBV5-1 and TRBJ2-2, with a weak D call TRBD2 (6 bases). The sequence was collected from a middle-aged man with multiple sclerosis. The CDR3 loop is CASSLESGGATGELFF. In DNA form, the CDR3 reads TGCGCCAGCAGCCTCGAATCCGGGGGAGCCACCGGGGAGCTGTTTTTT.